The 13 T cell receptor beta chains listed next were all sequenced from one sample in a study of blood T cell repertoires in COVID-19. TCRdb's table, derived via immunoSEQ multiplex PCR, lists solely in-frame clones and lacks some. The sample lists 100,000 or so clones, approximately 82% occurring once. The sequencing sample was made of peripheral blood. The receptors derive from a woman older than 75 with acute or convalescent COVID-19.

The genes are TRBV19 and TRBJ1-1, with no clear D. The germline gives CDR1 LNHDA, CDR2 SQIVND (reference sequence). Trimming pared 5 bases from V and 1 base from J, leaving 8 bases between. The CDR3 covers 13 residues. In DNA, the CDR3 is TGTGCCAGTAGTCCCCGTAGGAACACTGAAGCTTTCTTT. Protein: CASSPRRNTEAFF.

The chain combines TRBV12-5 with TRBJ1-5; 9 nucleotides align to TRBD1. Germline trimming cut 1 base from V and 11 bases from J; bases unmatched to any gene: 9. This CDR3 is 15 amino acids long. Germline V lookup: CDR1 LGHNT, CDR2 FRNRAP. This CDR3 is CASGLGGQGVGTQHF. The CDR3 bases are TGTGCTAGTGGTTTGGGGGGACAGGGAGTGGGGACCCAGCATTTT.

The chain employs TRBV19 and TRBJ2-7; TRBD1 matches at 8 bases. The trim removed 6 bases at V and 5 bases at J, leaving 9 bases unmatched. The CDR3 totals 14 residues. The germline V gene encodes CDR1 LNHDA and CDR2 SQIVND (reference sequence). This CDR3 reads CASSVDRGRHEQYF. CDR3 nucleotides: TGTGCCAGTAGCGTTGACAGGGGTAGGCACGAGCAGTACTTC.

J is TRBJ2-2 and V is TRBV5-1, with 7 bases aligning to TRBD2. The V gene's germline CDR1 is SGHRS and CDR2 YFSETQ. The CDR3 spans 17 residues. V dropped 5 bases and J dropped 6; count of bases not matched to a gene: 16. As DNA, the CDR3 is TGCGCCAGCAGTCTCTTGTCCAGCGGGAACGGGGCCGGGGAGCTGTTTTTT. Its protein product is CASSLLSSGNGAGELFF.

The chain has TRBV9 and TRBJ2-2, with TRBD1 identical over 8 bases. Germline-derived CDR1 and CDR2 are SGDLS and YYNGEE. The CDR3 loop spans 14 amino acids. Trimming cost V 7 bases and J 2 bases; bases outside gene matches: 4. The CDR3 is CASRGQANTGELFF. CDR3 nucleotides: TGTGCCAGCCGGGGACAGGCTAACACCGGGGAGCTGTTTTTT.

V is TRBV24-1 and J is TRBJ2-3, with 10 bases matching TRBD2. The CDR3 extends over 16 amino acids. Trimming removed 6 bases from V and 1 base from J; junction bases left unmatched: 6. CDR1 is KGHDR and CDR2 is SFDVKD in the germline V gene. CDR3 amino acids: CATSPGTSDRTDTQYF. The CDR3 coding sequence is TGTGCCACCAGTCCCGGGACTAGCGATCGCACAGATACGCAGTATTTT.

The chain uses TRBV10-2 and TRBJ2-3, with 9 bases matching TRBD2. The junction had 6 bases not matched to a gene; V was cut back by 0 bases and J by 5 bases. CDR3 length equals 16 residues. Germline values: CDR1 WSHSY, CDR2 SAAADI. The CDR3, as DNA: TGCGCCAGCAGTGAGTCAATAGCGGGAGCTCTAGATACGCAGTATTTT. Translating it yields CASSESIAGALDTQYF.

This rearrangement joins TRBV2 to TRBJ2-3; 11 positions match TRBD2. The V and J ends lost 3 bases and 9 bases, in that order; junction bases with no gene match: 8. The V gene's germline CDR1 is SNHLY and CDR2 FYNNEI. The CDR3 contains 15 residues. CDR3 sequence: CASSDGTSGGRTQYF. CDR3 DNA: TGTGCCAGCAGTGATGGGACTAGCGGAGGTCGAACGCAGTATTTT.

The chain joins TRBV5-8 to TRBJ2-2; D is perhaps TRBD1 (5 bases). The germline gives CDR1 SGHTS, CDR2 YDEGEE. V was shortened by 5 bases and J by 4 bases, with 9 bases between the two germline ends. CDR3 length equals 13 residues. The DNA of the CDR3 is TGTGCCAGCAGAAGGGGCGGCACCGGGGAGCTGTTTTTT. Its translation is CASRRGGTGELFF.

The chain couples TRBV24-1 to TRBJ2-5; TRBD1 is a possible D gene (6 bases). Germline loops: CDR1 KGHDR, CDR2 SFDVKD. The CDR3 sequence is 16 residues long. V was shortened by 3 bases and J by 0 bases, with 13 bases between the two germline ends. The CDR3 loop reads CATSDPFDRNQETQYF. DNA of the CDR3: TGTGCCACCAGTGATCCGTTCGACAGGAACCAAGAGACCCAGTACTTC.

This clone is a singleton in its sample. The CDR3 loop is CASSRPGVGGTEAFF. The DNA of the CDR3 is TGTGCCAGCAGCCGTCCCGGAGTAGGGGGCACTGAAGCTTTCTTT. The chain has TRBV3-1 (or the pseudogene TRBV3-2) and TRBJ1-1, with D possibly matching TRBD1 (6 bases). The CDR3 has 15 residues. The V gene's germline CDR1 is LGHDT and CDR2 YNNKEL (reference sequence). Trimming left V 4 bases short and J 4 bases short, with 16 bases between.

The chain couples TRBV2 to TRBJ1-1; 7 bases map to TRBD1. This CDR3 spans 16 amino acids. The germline CDR1 and CDR2 sequences are SNHLY and FYNNEI. With 6 bases clipped from V and 1 base from J, the junction kept 11 bases outside the gene matches. CDR3 protein: CASRPGTVSWNTEAFF. The CDR3 DNA follows: TGTGCCAGCAGGCCCGGGACAGTTAGTTGGAACACTGAAGCTTTCTTT.

The chain has TRBV30 and TRBJ1-1, with a possible D match to TRBD1 (6 bases). CDR3 length: 14 amino acids. Germline V lookup: CDR1 GTSNPN, CDR2 SVGIG (reference sequence). Trimming pared 3 bases from V and 3 bases from J, leaving 14 bases between. The CDR3: CAWSLRGGDTEAFF. The CDR3 region has the DNA TGTGCCTGGAGCCTCAGGGGAGGGGACACTGAAGCTTTCTTT.